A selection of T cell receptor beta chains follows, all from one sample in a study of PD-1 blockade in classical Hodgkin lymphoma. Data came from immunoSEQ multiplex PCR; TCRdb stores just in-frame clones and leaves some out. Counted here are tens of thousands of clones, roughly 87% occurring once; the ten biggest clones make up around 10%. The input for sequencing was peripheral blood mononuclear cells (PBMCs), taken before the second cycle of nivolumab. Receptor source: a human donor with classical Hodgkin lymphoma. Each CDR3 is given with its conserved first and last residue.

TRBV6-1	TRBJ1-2	CASSPGQYGKYTF
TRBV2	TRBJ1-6	CASSRTSGIFTYNSPLHF
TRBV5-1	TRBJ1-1	CASRGRASGNTEAFF
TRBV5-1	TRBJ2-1	CASSFPTSGGTRDNEQFF
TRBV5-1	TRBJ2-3	CASSLVTGASADTQYF
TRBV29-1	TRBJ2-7	CSVGKQGGEQYF
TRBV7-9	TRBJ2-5	CASGRLQETQYF
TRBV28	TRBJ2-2	CASRPSGTPNTGELFF
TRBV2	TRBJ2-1	CASRGTGTGGYSQFF
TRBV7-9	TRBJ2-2	CASSLGWQLNTGELFF
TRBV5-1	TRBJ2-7	CASSLSLGLAGSYEQYF
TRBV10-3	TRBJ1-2	CAISDVNRGDHYGYTF
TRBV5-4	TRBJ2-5	CASSLSLLAGGPLETQYF
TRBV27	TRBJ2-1	CASGGSGAYNEQFF
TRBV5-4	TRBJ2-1	CASSLVGWRYQFF
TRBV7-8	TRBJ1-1	CASSRAAGDLLKAFF
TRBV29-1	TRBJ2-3	CSGYSDTQYF
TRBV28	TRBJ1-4	CASRSRLEGASKLFF
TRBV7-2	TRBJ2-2	CASSEQGVDTGELFF
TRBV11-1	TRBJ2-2	CASSLSAEAGGHTGELFF
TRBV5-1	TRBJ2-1	CASSLALINNEQFF
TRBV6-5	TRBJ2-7	CASSYGTAAYEQYF
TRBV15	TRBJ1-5	CATSRAYRGGRYQPQHF
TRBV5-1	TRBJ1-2	CASSLWGADGYTF
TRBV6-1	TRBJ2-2	CASSRDLGTGELFF